This note documents a single TCR beta chain sequence. This clonotype has a count of ten or more. This clone's antigen is unknown. Base qualities were left out, and no much larger clone turns up one base away. TCR cDNA was synthesized by 5'RACE template switching, which introduced a universal primer site and unique molecular identifiers. Priming of cDNA synthesis was performed from both the TCR alpha and TCR beta constant segments. Library amplification used two PCR steps, and the second PCR step added sample barcodes and sequencing adapters. Sequencing of libraries was performed on Illumina HiSeq 2500 (2x100 bp) or NovaSeq (2x150 bp). On the authors' methods: MIGEC was used to demultiplex reads and collapse the reads into UMI consensus sequences, and MiXCR was used for V(D)J alignment. Vaccine-responding clonotypes were defined with edgeR using replicate PBMC samples, requiring FDR below 0.01 and a log2 fold change above 5 up to day 15. CD4 or CD8 identity was assigned to each bulk clonotype according to whether the clonotype was present at higher abundance in the sequenced CD4 repertoire or the sequenced CD8 repertoire. Using fastp trimming at Q25 and MiXCR clonotype assembly, TCRdb reanalyzed the public sequencing data and kept in-frame beta chains. Every distinct CDR3 protein forms one entry, paired with its most common genes and DNA. The V and J calls reflect TCRdb's pipeline rather than the authors' work. Within this sample are 200,000 to 250,000 distinct CDR3 sequences, with roughly 7.2% of them counted one time only. About 0.85% of the sample is held by the ten biggest clonotypes.

This sample was taken from a study of T cells after yellow fever vaccination (dated by TCRdb to about 2019). Concerning the study at large: The SMART-Seq v4 Ultra Low Input RNA kit was used to prepare libraries from fractions with low cell numbers. Bulk TCR alpha and beta repertoires were sequenced longitudinally to track T-cell clones before and after primary and booster YFV17D yellow fever vaccination. The cohort comprised two healthy male donors, one aged 18 to 30 and one aged 30 to 40 years. Blood samples were taken at several timepoints before and after primary and secondary immunization, and bulk PBMC replicates and cell subsets were isolated. Study-level results and caveats: A small share of clonotypes was detected in both CD4 and CD8 compartments, with the overlap likely arising from convergent recombination. Compared with the primary T-cell response, the secondary T-cell response was weaker but faster, peaking on day 5 rather than day 15. Because only a couple of donors were included in the study, the extent to which the findings can be generalized is limited. After the booster, most of the clones that had expanded following primary vaccination were detected again (roughly 97% of CD4 and 80% to 90% of CD8), which suggests that memory was broadly maintained. FACS-sorted repertoires could contain abundant contaminating clonotypes from the bulk population, so computational filtering was required.

Including cysteine and phenylalanine, the CDR3 has 13 amino acids. Kept here is only the CDR3 DNA, which spans 39 bases and is read in frame from base 1. Looking up the germline V gene yields CDR1 KGHSH and CDR2 LQKENI. V loses 2 bases of germline sequence and J loses 3 bases, and the interval between the two ends is 5 bases. Reading the label with the study, this specimen's treatment or condition is: live attenuated yellow fever vaccine strain. A standard Ficoll-Paque protocol was used to isolate PBMCs from peripheral blood. CD4 and CD8 T-cell fractions were isolated with Dynabeads CD4 and CD8 positive selection kits. TriZol was used to extract RNA from bulk PBMCs, CD4 and CD8 fractions, and dextramer-positive and dextramer-negative fractions.

The source is a man aged 25-40 years who received the YFV17D yellow fever vaccine. The source material was CD4+ T cells sorted from PBMCs, sampled 15 days after the yellow fever booster vaccination. This sequence uses TRBV18 and TRBJ1-5; the D gene cannot be named for sure. The nucleotide sequence is given as TGTGCCAGCTCACCAGGGTACAATCAGCCCCAGCATTTT. This is translated as CASSPGYNQPQHF.